The sequence of this T cell receptor beta chain was determined in a study of T cells expressing NK-cell markers. Background on the study: The TCR beta repertoires were obtained from sorted CD3+CD56+NKG2C+, CD3+CD56+NKG2C- and CD3+CD56-NKG2C+ T cells. HCMV seropositivity characterized seven of the eight sequenced donors, and seronegativity one.

Germline assignment: CDR1 GTSNPN and CDR2 SVGIG (reference sequence). The CDR3 runs to 17 residues. Study conclusions and caveats: Dominant NKG2C+ clonotype frequencies of about 1.0-7.5% of CD8+ T cells were measured in over 5 donors. Once again these clonotypes came out on top in the CD3+CD56-NKG2C+ fraction of several donors.

Following a re-call of the 5' RACE reads, TCRdb has one entry per CDR3 protein and lacks DNA. In total, the table holds around 140,000 distinct CDR3 sequences. As regards this clonotype: Its cognate antigen is unknown.

The source of this sequence is a young man in good health. Input material: blood T cells: a sorted CD56 or NKG2C T cell subset, CD4+ or CD8+ T cells, or bulk PBMC T cells (not recorded which). V usage is TRBV30 and J usage is TRBJ2-1; TCRdb lists TRBD2, though no DNA is available to test this call. The CDR3 loop reads CAWIRGLAGVPYNEQFF.